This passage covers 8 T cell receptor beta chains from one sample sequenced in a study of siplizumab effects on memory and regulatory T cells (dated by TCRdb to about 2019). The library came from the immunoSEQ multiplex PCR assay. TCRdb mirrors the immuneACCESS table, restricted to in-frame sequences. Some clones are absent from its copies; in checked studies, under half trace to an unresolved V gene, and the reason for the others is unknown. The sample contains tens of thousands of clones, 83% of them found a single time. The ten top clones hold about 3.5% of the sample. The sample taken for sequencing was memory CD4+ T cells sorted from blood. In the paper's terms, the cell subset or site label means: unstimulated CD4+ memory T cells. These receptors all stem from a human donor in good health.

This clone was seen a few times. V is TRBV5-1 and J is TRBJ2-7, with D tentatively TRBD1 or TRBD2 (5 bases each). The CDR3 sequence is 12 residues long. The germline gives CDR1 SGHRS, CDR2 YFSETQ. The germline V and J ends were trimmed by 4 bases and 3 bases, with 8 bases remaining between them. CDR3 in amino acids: CASSRDRYEQYF. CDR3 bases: TGCGCCAGCAGCCGGGACCGCTACGAGCAGTACTTC.

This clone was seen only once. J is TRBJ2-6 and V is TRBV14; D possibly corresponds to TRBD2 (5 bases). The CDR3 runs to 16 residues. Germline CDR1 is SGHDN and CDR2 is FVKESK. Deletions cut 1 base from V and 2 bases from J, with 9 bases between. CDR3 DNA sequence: TGTGCCAGCAGCCAAGCGAGGGTCCCTGGGGCCAACGTCCTGACTTTC. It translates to CASSQARVPGANVLTF. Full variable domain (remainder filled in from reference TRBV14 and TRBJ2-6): EAGVTQFPSHSVIEKGQTVTLRCDPISGHDNLYWYRRVMGKEIKFLLHFVKESKQDESGMPNNRFLAERTGGTYSTLKVQPAELEDSGVYFCASSQARVPGANVLTFGAGSRLTVL.

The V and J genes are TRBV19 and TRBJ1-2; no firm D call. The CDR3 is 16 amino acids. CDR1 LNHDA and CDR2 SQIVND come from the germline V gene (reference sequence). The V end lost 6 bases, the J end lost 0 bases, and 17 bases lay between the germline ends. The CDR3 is CASSNIPGSANYGYTF. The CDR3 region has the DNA TGTGCCAGTAGCAATATTCCGGGATCCGCTAACTATGGCTACACCTTC.

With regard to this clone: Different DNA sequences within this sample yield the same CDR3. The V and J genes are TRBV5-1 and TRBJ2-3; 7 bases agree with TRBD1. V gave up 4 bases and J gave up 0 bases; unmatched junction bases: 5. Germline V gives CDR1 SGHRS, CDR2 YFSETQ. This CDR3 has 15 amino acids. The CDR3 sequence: CASSLGTASTDTQYF. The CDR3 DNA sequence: TGCGCCAGCAGCCTCGGGACAGCCAGCACAGATACGCAGTATTTT.

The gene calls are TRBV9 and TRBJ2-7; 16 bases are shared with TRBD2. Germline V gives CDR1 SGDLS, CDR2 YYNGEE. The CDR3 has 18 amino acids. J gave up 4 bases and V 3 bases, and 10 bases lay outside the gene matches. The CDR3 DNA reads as TGTGCCAGCAGCGAGGGACTAGCGGGAGGGGGAAAGGGTTACGAGCAGTACTTC. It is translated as CASSEGLAGGGKGYEQYF.

CDR3 sequence (DNA): TGTGCCAGCTCATTTGGACGGGAGAACTATGGCTACACCTTC. The encoded protein is CASSFGRENYGYTF. The rearrangement uses TRBV18 and TRBJ1-2; no clear D gene. Germline V lookup: CDR1 KGHSH, CDR2 LQKENI. This CDR3 contains 14 residues. V was pared by 5 bases and J by 2 bases, with 12 bases between.

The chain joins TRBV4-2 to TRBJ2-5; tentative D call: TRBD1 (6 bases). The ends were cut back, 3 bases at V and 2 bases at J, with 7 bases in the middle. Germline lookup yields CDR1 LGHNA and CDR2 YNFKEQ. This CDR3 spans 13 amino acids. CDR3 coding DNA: TGTGCCAGCAGCCAGGGGGCTCAAGAGACCCAGTACTTC. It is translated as CASSQGAQETQYF.

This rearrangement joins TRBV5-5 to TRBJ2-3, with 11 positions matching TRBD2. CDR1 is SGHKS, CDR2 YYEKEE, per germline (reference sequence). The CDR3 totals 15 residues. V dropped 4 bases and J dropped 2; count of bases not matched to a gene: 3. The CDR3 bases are TGTGCCAGCAGCGGACTAGCGGGCCTCACAGATACGCAGTATTTT. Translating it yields CASSGLAGLTDTQYF.